Following are 15 T cell receptor beta chains from one sample sequenced in a study of cytomegalovirus exposure and HLA in healthy donors. Some clones are missing from TCRdb's copy, which holds only in-frame ones; the method was immunoSEQ multiplex PCR. Of about 190,000 clones listed, roughly 84% are singletons. Sequenced input: PBMCs. These receptors came from a man aged 18 to 30 in good health and CMV-seropositive.

The gene calls are TRBV9 and TRBJ2-7, with TRBD2 identical over 9 bases. V shed 0 bases, J shed 6 bases, and the junction held 10 bases outside the gene matches. The CDR3 is 16 amino acids. In germline, CDR1 is SGDLS, CDR2 YYNGEE. This CDR3 is CASSVVAGGMGGEQYF. The CDR3 DNA follows: TGTGCCAGCAGCGTAGTTGCGGGGGGGATGGGAGGCGAGCAGTACTTC.

The rearrangement uses TRBV27 and TRBJ1-1, with D possibly being TRBD1 (5 bases). Germline V CDR1 and CDR2: MNHEY, SMNVEV (reference sequence). This CDR3 region has 15 residues. V lost 5 bases and J 5 bases, leaving 18 bases between the germline ends. The CDR3 coding sequence is TGTGCCAGCAGTAATTTTGGTCGGGGGATAACTGAAGCTTTCTTT. Encoded protein: CASSNFGRGITEAFF.

The chain carries TRBV2 and TRBJ2-6; maybe TRBD2 (5 bases). Trimming took 4 bases from V and 0 from J, leaving 10 bases between them. This CDR3 region has 16 residues. The germline CDR1 and CDR2 sequences are SNHLY and FYNNEI. CDR3 nucleotide sequence: TGTGCCAGCAGTGTGGGGAGAAGCTCTGGGGCCAACGTCCTGACTTTC. Translated: CASSVGRSSGANVLTF.

The V gene is TRBV5-8, the J gene TRBJ2-7; TRBD1 aligns across 9 bases. Unmatched junction bases numbered 5, after V lost 4 bases and J lost 3 bases. CDR1 is SGHTS, CDR2 YDEGEE, per germline. The length of the CDR3 is 14 residues. The CDR3 nucleotides are TGTGCCAGCAGCCGCCGACAGGGGGGCTACGAGCAGTACTTC. Translated, it gives CASSRRQGGYEQYF.

This clone was seen a handful of times. The chain combines TRBV25-1 with TRBJ1-5; 7 nucleotides line up with TRBD1. J was trimmed by 5 bases and V by 3 bases; bases with no gene match: 7. The germline V gene encodes CDR1 MGHDK and CDR2 SYGVNS. This CDR3 contains 15 residues. In DNA form, the CDR3 reads TGTGCCAGCAGTGAGGGGACAGCGCCCCATCAGCCCCAGCATTTT. Translation: CASSEGTAPHQPQHF.

This chain links TRBV4-3 with TRBJ2-7; D is perhaps TRBD1 (5 bases). V was pared by 0 bases and J by 2 bases, with 11 bases between. CDR1 LGHNA and CDR2 YSLEER come from the germline V gene. This CDR3 is built from 15 residues. CDR3 amino acids: CASSQEADTAYEQYF. The DNA of the CDR3 is TGCGCCAGCAGCCAAGAGGCGGACACCGCCTACGAGCAGTACTTC.

This chain links TRBV27 with TRBJ1-5; a possible D gene is TRBD1 (5 bases). The CDR3 length is 14 residues. Trimming left V 8 bases short and J 4 bases short, with 15 bases between. CDR1 and CDR2 (germline): MNHEY, SMNVEV (reference sequence). CDR3 sequence (DNA): TGTGCCAGCGCCCTAGGCCGGGGGAATCAGCCCCAGCATTTT. This encodes CASALGRGNQPQHF.

The V call is TRBV5-1, the J call TRBJ2-7; TRBD1 might be the D (5 bases). Germline loops: CDR1 SGHRS, CDR2 YFSETQ. Trimming took off 0 bases at V and 2 bases at J, with 12 bases between the two ends. The CDR3 totals 15 residues. Here the CDR3 DNA reads TGCGCCAGCAGCTTGGCAGGTGACAGTACCTACGAGCAGTACTTC. Its translation: CASSLAGDSTYEQYF.

The chain employs TRBV7-9 and TRBJ1-1; D not certain. The CDR3 is made up of 13 amino acids. V was clipped by 7 bases and J by 5 bases, with 14 bases between them. CDR1 and CDR2 from the germline V gene are SEHNR and FQNEAQ (reference sequence). The CDR3 DNA follows: TGTGCCAGCAACAAAGGAGGTGGAACTGAAGCTTTCTTT. It is translated as CASNKGGGTEAFF.

CDR3 sequence: CASSPGTANTGELFF. CDR3 bases: TGTGCCAGCAGCCCCGGGACAGCAAACACCGGGGAGCTGTTTTTT. The gene calls are TRBV13 and TRBJ2-2; 7 nucleotides agree with TRBD1. V lost 5 bases and J lost 2; bases outside the gene matches: 5. Germline V gene sequence: CDR1 PRHDT, CDR2 FYEKMQ (reference sequence). This CDR3 contains 15 residues.

This sequence joins TRBV15 and TRBJ2-1, with 12 positions matching TRBD2. Losses at the gene ends were 5 bases for V and 5 bases for J; bases not matched to a gene: 4. Germline CDR1 and CDR2: LNHNV and YYDKDF (reference sequence). This CDR3 contains 15 residues. The CDR3, as DNA: TGTGCCACCAGCTCCCGGACTAGCGGGAACAATGAGCAGTTCTTC. Translating it yields CATSSRTSGNNEQFF.

V and J are TRBV30 and TRBJ2-3, with D tentatively TRBD2 (6 bases). With 1 base removed from V and 3 bases from J, the gap between germline ends came to 11 bases. This CDR3 has 14 residues. Germline assignment: CDR1 GTSNPN and CDR2 SVGIG (reference sequence). CDR3: CAWSGLGLTDTQYF. The CDR3 coding sequence is TGTGCCTGGAGTGGACTAGGACTGACAGATACGCAGTATTTT.

The V call is TRBV28, the J call TRBJ2-5, with TRBD1 matching over 7 bases. This CDR3 has 14 amino acids. Germline CDR1 MDHEN, CDR2 SYDVKM. With 1 base clipped from V and 6 bases from J, the junction kept 5 bases outside the gene matches. The CDR3 spells CASSLFGQAKTQYF. The CDR3 DNA follows: TGTGCCAGCAGTTTATTCGGACAGGCGAAGACCCAGTACTTC.

This clone occurred a few times. CDR3 sequence (DNA): TGCGCCAGCAGGGGACAGGGGGAGCAGTACTTC. Translated: CASRGQGEQYF. The V and J genes are TRBV4-1 and TRBJ2-7; 10 nucleotides line up with TRBD1. The V and J ends lost 6 bases and 7 bases, in that order; junction bases with no gene match: 0. The germline CDR1 and CDR2 sequences are MGHRA and YSYEKL. The CDR3 spans 11 residues.

The gene calls are TRBV21-1 and TRBJ1-2; the DNA was not used to check the table's D call, TRBD1. TRBV21-1 is recorded as a pseudogene. The CDR3 runs to 16 residues. DNA of the CDR3: TGTGCCAGCAGCAAAGAAAGGGGCAGGGGGCTTGAAGGCTACACCTTC. This encodes CASSKERGRGLEGYTF.